This T cell receptor (beta chain) was captured by sequencing in a study of blood T cell repertoires in COVID-19. About the research overall: Whether acute or convalescent, the COVID-19 samples came from the United States, Italy and Spain. Sources were T cells, B-cell-depleted T cells, or PBMCs; the material itself was cDNA or gDNA.

In the original analysis: Reference gene primer amplification gave estimated nucleated cell counts. Only in-frame clones appear in the TCRdb table, and some are missing; sequencing was by immunoSEQ multiplex PCR. The V and J calls and the clone size are those of that table, but D and trimming were determined from the DNA. The table lists 350,000 to 550,000 clones, around nine tenths of them singletons, with over 1.5% in the top ten. Those enrolled, adults aged roughly 18 to 100 years, came from under 25 US areas. This clone was recorded only once. The sample consisted of PBMCs or T cells enriched from blood (not recorded which). This receptor was identified in a woman between 18 and 30 years old with acute COVID-19.

The chain's CDR3 is CAWSVGRGEGELFF. The DNA for the CDR3 is TGTGCCTGGAGTGTAGGCAGAGGCGAGGGGGAGCTGTTTTTT. The chain has TRBV30 and TRBJ2-2, with no clear D. V was pared by 0 bases and J by 8 bases, with 13 bases between. CDR1 and CDR2 from the germline V gene are GTSNPN and SVGIG (reference sequence). This CDR3 is built from 14 residues.